Listed here is a single T cell receptor (beta chain). What it recognizes is unknown. Profiled with immunoSEQ multiplex PCR; TCRdb holds only in-frame clones, not every one. The data hold about 45,000 clones, with around 92% observed a single time. The data derive from a study of OX40 agonist ivuxolimab in advanced cancers. Overall study results and limits: Among patients with partial responses at 0.1-3.0 mg/kg, clonal expansion was among the lowest.

The CDR3 totals 14 residues. The V and J ends lost 1 base and 4 bases respectively, with 10 bases between them. CDR1 and CDR2 (germline): SGHVS, FQNEAQ. The rearrangement uses TRBV7-8 and TRBJ1-1; D not resolved. This TCR was recovered from an adult with an advanced solid tumor such as melanoma, head and neck, liver or kidney cancer. The sample in question was CD4+ or CD8+ T cells sorted from blood, obtained in a trial of the OX40 agonist ivuxolimab. The CDR3 DNA reads TGTGCCAGCAGCTTAGGGATCGACGGCACTGAAGCTTTCTTT. Translating it yields CASSLGIDGTEAFF. Combining the CDR3 with reference TRBV7-8 and TRBJ1-1 gives the whole variable domain GAGVSQSPRYKVAKRGQDVALRCDPISGHVSLFWYQQALGQGPEFLTYFQNEAQLDKSGLPSDRFFAERPEGSVSTLKIQRTQQEDSAVYLCASSLGIDGTEAFFGQGTRLTVV.